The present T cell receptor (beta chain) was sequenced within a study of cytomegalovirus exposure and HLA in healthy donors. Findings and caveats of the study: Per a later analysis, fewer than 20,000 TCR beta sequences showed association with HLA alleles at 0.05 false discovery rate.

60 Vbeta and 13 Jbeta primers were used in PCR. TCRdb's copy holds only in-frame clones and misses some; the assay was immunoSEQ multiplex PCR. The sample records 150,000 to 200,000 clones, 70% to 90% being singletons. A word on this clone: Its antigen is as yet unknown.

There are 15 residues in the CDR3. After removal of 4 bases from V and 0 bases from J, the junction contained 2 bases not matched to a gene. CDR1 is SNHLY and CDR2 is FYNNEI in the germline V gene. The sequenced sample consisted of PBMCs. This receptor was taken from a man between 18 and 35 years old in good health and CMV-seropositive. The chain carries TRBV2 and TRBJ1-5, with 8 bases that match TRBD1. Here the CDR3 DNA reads TGTGCCAGCAGTGGGGGACAGGTTAGCAATCAGCCCCAGCATTTT. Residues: CASSGGQVSNQPQHF. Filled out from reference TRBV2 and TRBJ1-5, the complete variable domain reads EPEVTQTPSHQVTQMGQEVILRCVPISNHLYFYWYRQILGQKVEFLVSFYNNEISEKSEIFDDQFSVERPDGSNFTLKIRSTKLEDSAMYFCASSGGQVSNQPQHFGDGTRLSIL.